The sequence of this T cell receptor (beta chain) was determined in a study of beta chain features in type 1 diabetes. The sequenced template was cDNA made from the entire isolated RNA. Using immunoSEQ multiplex PCR, the repertoire was profiled, and TCRdb retains in-frame clones only, with some absent. The sample yields fewer than 350,000 clones, about 20% seen once. Study-level findings and limits: TCRB CDR3 length was moderately but significantly reduced in all four CD4+ subsets of Type 1 diabetes patients.

A remark on this clone: No antigen is known for it.

The sequence was collected from a woman in her late teens or twenties in good health. Sequenced material: naive CD4+ T cells from blood.

In DNA form, the CDR3 reads TGTGCCAGCAGTGGGGAGACAGGAGTTCAGCCCCAGCATTTT. Translating gives CASSGETGVQPQHF. The chain links TRBV2 to TRBJ1-5, with D maybe TRBD1 (6 bases). V was trimmed by 4 bases and J by 6 bases, leaving 13 bases between them. This CDR3 has 14 residues. Looked up from germline, CDR1 is SNHLY and CDR2 is FYNNEI.